Each of the 4 T cell receptor beta chains below was sequenced from the same sample in a study of T-cell memory formation after mild COVID-19. Using its own MiXCR run on the 5' RACE reads, TCRdb lists one record per CDR3 protein. The table lists roughly 300,000 distinct CDR3 sequences, about a sixth of them singletons. The material sequenced was PBMCs or a T cell subset sorted from them (not recorded which). All receptors come from a man aged 18 to 29 who had mild COVID-19 (a few samples of this study predate the infection). Cell type and time point are not known.

This clonotype was counted between two and nine times. The chain is built from TRBV4-3 and TRBJ1-2; possible D gene TRBD1, 5 bases. V lost 0 bases, J lost 5 bases, and 13 bases lay in between. CDR3 length: 15 residues. The V gene's germline CDR1 is LGHNA and CDR2 YSLEER. This CDR3 is CASSQDVGQDYGYTF. CDR3 bases: TGCGCCAGCAGCCAAGATGTGGGGCAGGATTATGGCTACACCTTC.

A few counts support this clonotype. J is TRBJ2-3 and V is TRBV6-2 or TRBV6-3, with 9 bases fitting TRBD2. J gave up 5 bases and V 7 bases, and 10 bases lay outside the gene matches. The CDR3 extends over 15 amino acids. Germline V gene lookup returns CDR1 MNHEY and CDR2 SVGEGT. The CDR3 DNA reads as TGTGCCAGCATGCCCTGGCGGGGGGGCGGAGATACGCAGTATTTT. Translated: CASMPWRGGGDTQYF.

This sequence joins TRBV6-2 or TRBV6-3 and TRBJ1-1; D is uncertain. The V and J ends lost 8 bases and 3 bases respectively, with 10 bases between them. The germline V gene has CDR1 MNHEY and CDR2 SVGEGT. The length of the CDR3 is 12 residues. The CDR3 loop is CASRWRDTEAFF. CDR3 in DNA: TGTGCCAGCCGGTGGAGGGACACTGAAGCTTTCTTT.

This clonotype has ten or more counts. V gene TRBV27 combines with J gene TRBJ1-1; the D is unclear. V lost 7 bases and J lost 2, with 11 bases in between. The length of the CDR3 is 13 residues. Per the germline V gene, CDR1 is MNHEY and CDR2 is SMNVEV (reference sequence). CDR3 protein: CASTPRPNTEAFF. The CDR3 DNA follows: TGTGCCAGCACACCCCGCCCAAACACTGAAGCTTTCTTT.